Sequencing of this T cell receptor (beta chain) was carried out in a study of shared clonotypes between healthy human individuals. Study details: Donors had three CD4 naive, three CD4 memory, two CD8 naive and one CD8 memory plate apiece.

The CDR3 is 16 residues long. The trim removed 0 bases at V and 4 bases at J, leaving 6 bases unmatched. Germline-derived CDR1 and CDR2 are SGHNT and YYREEE (reference sequence). Across several immunoSEQ plates, the genomic DNA of each subset was split evenly. Measured with immunoSEQ multiplex PCR; TCRdb has only the in-frame clones, and not every one. The sample lists approximately 2.5 million clones; approximately 90% were seen once. Both subsets, CD45RA+ naive and CD45RA-negative memory, were split from the CD4+ cells. The chain employs TRBV5-4 and TRBJ2-3; 9 positions match TRBD1. The TCR comes from a man younger than 35 in good health. The sequenced sample was naive CD4+ T cells sorted from blood. Subset here: CD45RA+ positively selected. The CDR3 nucleotides read TGTGCCAGCAGCTTGGTAGGACAGGGGATCGCAGATACGCAGTATTTT. This translates into CASSLVGQGIADTQYF.